The 8 T cell receptor beta chains given below trace back to one sample, sequenced in a study of Ad26.COV2.S vaccination and SARS-CoV-2 variants. Sequencing used immunoSEQ multiplex PCR; TCRdb keeps in-frame clones, though not all of them. Among 500,000 or so clones listed, approximately 92% were seen once. Treatment defined: about 20 received Ad26.COV2.S at low or high dose, single or two shots; 5 received placebo; per-sample allocation not given. Samples were taken on day 63 after the first vaccine or placebo injection. The sample here was peripheral blood, taken in a trial of Ad26.COV2.S vaccine versus placebo. The receptors here all came from a person between 18 and 65 years old who received the Ad26.COV2.S COVID-19 vaccine or a placebo.

The chain is built from TRBV7-2 and TRBJ2-7; D gene uncertain. The V gene lost 2 bases and the J gene lost 6 bases, with 11 bases spanning the gap. The germline gives CDR1 SGHTA, CDR2 FQGNSA. The CDR3 is made up of 13 amino acids. This CDR3 is CASSLNSLGEQYV. CDR3 nucleotide sequence: TGTGCCAGCAGCTTAAACAGTCTAGGCGAGCAGTACGTC.

This sequence joins TRBV19 and TRBJ1-3; weak D call: TRBD1 (5 bases). Germline V gene lookup returns CDR1 LNHDA and CDR2 SQIVND (reference sequence). CDR3 length: 14 residues. The ends were cut back, 5 bases at V and 8 bases at J, with 16 bases in the middle. CDR3 residues: CASSPLGREDTIYF. CDR3 sequence (DNA): TGTGCCAGTAGTCCCCTCGGCAGGGAGGACACCATATATTTT.

This clone occurred many times. This chain links TRBV11-2 with TRBJ2-2, with no clear D. CDR1 and CDR2 from the germline V gene are SGHAT and FQNNGV. The CDR3 has 13 amino acids. V was pared by 1 base and J by 6 bases, with 6 bases between. CDR3 bases: TGTGCCAGCAGCTTAGTGTCGGCCGGGGAGCTGTTTTTT. Its translation is CASSLVSAGELFF.

V gene TRBV30 combines with J gene TRBJ1-5, with a weak D call TRBD1 (5 bases). V was trimmed by 3 bases and J by 3 bases, leaving 9 bases between them. CDR1 and CDR2 from the germline V gene are GTSNPN and SVGIG (reference sequence). The CDR3 length is 13 residues. The CDR3: CAWSSRANQPQHF. In nucleotides, the CDR3 is TGTGCCTGGAGCAGCAGGGCCAATCAGCCCCAGCATTTT. Filled out from reference TRBV30 and TRBJ1-5, the complete variable domain reads SQTIHQWPATLVQPVGSPLSLECTVEGTSNPNLYWYRQAAGRGLQLLFYSVGIGQISSEVPQNLSASRPQDRQFILSSKKLLLSDSGFYLCAWSSRANQPQHFGDGTRLSIL.

The chain links TRBV28 to TRBJ1-6, with D possibly being TRBD1 (5 bases). Trimming shortened V by 5 bases and J by 6 bases, and 14 bases separated the two germline ends. The CDR3 is 15 amino acids. CDR1 and CDR2 from the germline V gene are MDHEN and SYDVKM. CDR3 region: CASSGGTRVNSPLHF. The CDR3 DNA reads as TGTGCCAGCAGTGGGGGGACCCGGGTTAATTCACCCCTCCACTTT.

The chain is built from TRBV5-6 and TRBJ1-5; a possible D gene is TRBD1 (5 bases). The CDR3 contains 14 residues. V shed 5 bases and J shed 6 bases, with 15 bases lying between them. Germline-derived CDR1 and CDR2 are SGHDT and YYEEEE. Here the CDR3 DNA reads TGTGCCAGCAGTTACAGGTCCGGGGGTCAGCCCCAGCATTTT. Its translation is CASSYRSGGQPQHF. Full variable domain (rest looked up from reference TRBV5-6 and TRBJ1-5): DAGVTQSPTHLIKTRGQQVTLRCSPKSGHDTVSWYQQALGQGPQFIFQYYEEEERQRGNFPDRFSGHQFPNYSSELNVNALLLGDSALYLCASSYRSGGQPQHFGDGTRLSIL.

The chain recombines TRBV11-1 with TRBJ2-1, with 7 bases fitting TRBD1. From germline, CDR1 is SGHAT and CDR2 FQDESV (reference sequence). CDR3 length equals 16 residues. J lost 4 bases, V lost 5 bases, and 11 bases had no gene match. DNA of the CDR3: TGTGCCAGCAGCCGGCGACAGGGTCCAATTTACAATGAGCAGTTCTTC. It is translated as CASSRRQGPIYNEQFF.

The gene calls are TRBV4-3 and TRBJ2-1; 13 bases map to TRBD2. The germline V gene has CDR1 LGHNA and CDR2 YSLEER. CDR3 size: 18 residues. The V and J ends lost 6 bases and 8 bases, in that order; junction bases with no gene match: 16. The CDR3 region has the DNA TGCGCCAGCAGTCTTCGACTCCGGACTAGCGGGAGTGCAGATGAGCAGTTCTTC. It yields the protein CASSLRLRTSGSADEQFF.